A single sample is the source of the 10 T cell receptor beta chains below, sequenced in a study of T cell responses to AZD1222 COVID-19 vaccine. Profiled with immunoSEQ multiplex PCR; TCRdb holds only in-frame clones, not every one. This table holds 100,000 to 150,000 clones, more than 70% found once. The sequenced sample was peripheral blood, obtained 28 days after the second AZD1222 dose. These receptors were collected from an adult who received the AZD1222 COVID-19 vaccine.

The chain employs TRBV6-4 and TRBJ2-1; no clear D gene. In germline, CDR1 is MRHNA, CDR2 SNTAGT. V dropped 4 bases and J dropped 6 bases, with 10 bases sitting between them. This CDR3 is built from 13 residues. CDR3 in DNA: TGTGCCAGCAGTGTCATCCCAGGCAATGAGCAGTTCTTC. It translates to CASSVIPGNEQFF.

The rearrangement uses TRBV3-1 (or the pseudogene TRBV3-2) and TRBJ1-2; D is unresolved. Germline CDR1 LGHDT, CDR2 YNNKEL (reference sequence). V was shortened by 2 bases and J by 8 bases, with 15 bases between the two germline ends. CDR3 length: 14 amino acids. The CDR3 sequence is CASSQIEGGYGYTF. The DNA for the CDR3 is TGTGCCAGCAGCCAAATAGAAGGTGGGTACGGCTACACCTTC.

This clone has just one count. The CDR3 protein is CASSPGAGGYTF. The CDR3 DNA sequence: TGTGCCAGCAGCCCCGGGGCGGGCGGCTACACCTTC. The rearrangement joins TRBV7-8 to TRBJ1-2, with a weak D call TRBD1 (5 bases). Germline CDR1 reads SGHVS; CDR2 reads FQNEAQ. The CDR3 totals 12 residues. V lost 5 bases to trimming and J lost 8 bases, with 12 bases between them.

V is TRBV25-1 and J is TRBJ1-1; no clear D. The V and J ends lost 5 bases and 1 base respectively, with 11 bases between them. The germline gives CDR1 MGHDK, CDR2 SYGVNS. The CDR3 is 14 amino acids. The CDR3 sequence is CASSPLTENTEAFF. The CDR3 bases are TGTGCCAGCAGTCCACTGACGGAGAACACTGAAGCTTTCTTT.

This clone has more than one count but fewer than ten. DNA for the CDR3: TGCGCCAGCAGCTTACAATCGACAGGAAGTTTACGAAATGAGCAGTTCTTC. Amino acid sequence: CASSLQSTGSLRNEQFF. The J gene is TRBJ2-1, the V gene TRBV5-1; D is perhaps TRBD1 (6 bases). V lost 2 bases and J lost 7, with 22 bases in between. The CDR3 contains 17 residues. Germline assignment: CDR1 SGHRS and CDR2 YFSETQ.

This clone showed up just once. J is TRBJ1-5 and V is TRBV4-1; D unclear. This CDR3 comprises 13 residues. V was trimmed by 2 bases and J by 9 bases, leaving 11 bases between them. Germline V gives CDR1 MGHRA, CDR2 YSYEKL. The CDR3 DNA sequence: TGCGCCAGCAGCCAACTTTCGGTTTCGCCCCAGCATTTT. Protein: CASSQLSVSPQHF.

This rearrangement joins TRBV28 to TRBJ1-1, with D unclear. The CDR3 has 11 amino acids. V was cut by 5 bases and J by 4 bases, with 5 bases left in between. The germline gives CDR1 MDHEN, CDR2 SYDVKM. The chain's CDR3 is CASSRGTEAFF. As DNA, the CDR3 is TGTGCCAGCAGTCGAGGCACTGAAGCTTTCTTT.

A few counts support this clone. The CDR3 is CASSLDGGTGAQYF. CDR3 nucleotide sequence: TGTGCCAGCAGCCTCGACGGGGGGACTGGGGCGCAGTATTTT. V gene TRBV7-9 combines with J gene TRBJ2-3; 7 bases align to TRBD2. J gave up 10 bases and V 5 bases, and 12 bases lay outside the gene matches. This CDR3 region has 14 residues. Per the germline V gene, CDR1 is SEHNR and CDR2 is FQNEAQ (reference sequence).

The J gene is TRBJ1-1, the V gene TRBV29-1, with D perhaps matching TRBD1 (5 bases). The V end lost 4 bases, the J end lost 5 bases, and 11 bases lay between the germline ends. The CDR3 consists of 12 residues. Germline V lookup: CDR1 SQVTM, CDR2 ANQGSEA. DNA for the CDR3: TGCAGCGTTGTGGGGACTGATACTGAAGCTTTCTTT. It codes for CSVVGTDTEAFF.

The rearrangement joins TRBV2 to TRBJ1-5; D unresolved. The CDR3 is 14 amino acids. V lost 4 bases, J lost 0 bases, and 7 bases lay in between. CDR1 and CDR2 (germline): SNHLY, FYNNEI. DNA for the CDR3: TGTGCCAGCAGTGTGGGCGGTAGCAATCAGCCCCAGCATTTT. The encoded protein is CASSVGGSNQPQHF.